The clone carrying this T cell receptor beta chain appeared many times. It was the library that attached unique molecular identifiers to individual cDNA molecules. TCRdb independently ran MiXCR on the RACE reads; one entry per CDR3 protein. The sample yields some 60,000 distinct CDR3 sequences, around an eighth seen once. V was trimmed by 4 bases and J by 1 base, leaving 10 bases between them. The CDR3 runs 14 residues. The germline CDR1 and CDR2 sequences are LGHDT and YNNKEL (reference sequence). The sample comes from a study of human T cells and chemical hapten exposure. About the study: Scalp application of diphenylcyclopropenone was performed weekly in patients across the entire approximately 25-week study. DPC 0.01% went on the upper back by patch test, with reading at 6 days.

Time point: patch test 3, about 24 weeks after DPC sensitization. The treatment was: therapeutic diphenylcyclopropenone sensitization with weekly scalp DPC. V and J are TRBV3-1 and TRBJ1-1, with no clear D. The TCR comes from a young man with alopecia areata. Some clones in this sample may be carry-over from other donors' samples. Sequenced material: whole blood, taken in connection with sensitization to the hapten diphenylcyclopropenone (DPC). In DNA form, the CDR3 reads TGTGCCAGCAGCCGAGGCAGGACGAACACTGAAGCTTTCTTT. Amino acid sequence: CASSRGRTNTEAFF.